A selection of T cell receptor beta chains follows, all from one sample in a study of T cell responses to AZD1222 COVID-19 vaccine. Some clones are missing from TCRdb's copy, which holds only in-frame ones; the method was immunoSEQ multiplex PCR. The table shows roughly 200,000 clones, with about 93% occurring only once. The sequenced sample was peripheral blood, obtained 28 days after the second dose of the MenACWY control vaccine. The receptors were sampled from an adult who received the MenACWY meningococcal vaccine as a control. Each CDR3 is given with its conserved first and last residue. Fields, in order: J gene, clone size, D gene, V gene, CDR3 protein, CDR3 DNA. A D gene is named only where the DNA matches it firmly. The size of a clone is reported for some rows only, either as once, few or many, or as a class for expanded clones.

J: TRBJ1-1; size: -; D: TRBD1; V: TRBV5-1; CDR3: CASSLTDRGWTEAFF; DNA: TGCGCCAGCAGCTTGACGGACAGGGGGTGGACTGAAGCTTTCTTT
J: TRBJ1-5; size: -; D: TRBD1; V: TRBV30; CDR3: CAVQDRGLSQPQHF; DNA: TGTGCCGTCCAGGACAGGGGGCTAAGTCAGCCCCAGCATTTT
J: TRBJ2-2; size: few; D: -; V: TRBV6-5; CDR3: CASKLYTGELFF; DNA: TGTGCCAGCAAACTGTACACCGGGGAGCTGTTTTTT
J: TRBJ1-5; size: -; D: -; V: TRBV7-2; CDR3: CASSLAGGSNQPQHF; DNA: TGTGCCAGCAGCTTAGCCGGGGGCAGCAATCAGCCCCAGCATTTT
J: TRBJ1-1; size: few; D: -; V: TRBV10-2; CDR3: CASRAGETEAFF; DNA: TGCGCCAGCAGGGCAGGGGAAACTGAAGCTTTCTTT
J: TRBJ1-6; size: few; D: -; V: TRBV7-2; CDR3: CASSIGGGGNSPLHF; DNA: TGTGCCAGCAGTATAGGGGGTGGCGGTAATTCACCCCTCCACTTT
J: TRBJ1-2; size: -; D: TRBD1; V: TRBV5-1; CDR3: CASSLDRGRIGYTF; DNA: TGCGCCAGCAGCTTGGACAGGGGGCGGATTGGCTACACCTTC
J: TRBJ1-5; size: -; D: TRBD1; V: TRBV19; CDR3: CASSIAGGGPQHF; DNA: TGTGCCAGTAGTATAGCAGGGGGAGGGCCCCAGCATTTT
J: TRBJ1-5; size: once; D: -; V: TRBV24-1; CDR3: CATNRGPIDQPQHF; DNA: TGTGCCACCAATAGGGGACCCATCGATCAGCCCCAGCATTTT
J: TRBJ1-3; size: -; D: -; V: TRBV5-5; CDR3: CASMKGGSGNTIYF; DNA: TGTGCCAGCATGAAAGGTGGCTCTGGAAACACCATATATTTT
J: TRBJ2-3; size: -; D: -; V: TRBV9; CDR3: CASSVGVGATDTQYF; DNA: TGTGCCAGCAGCGTAGGAGTGGGAGCCACAGATACGCAGTATTTT
J: TRBJ1-4; size: -; D: TRBD1; V: TRBV28; CDR3: CASRRPGQGREKLFF; DNA: TGTGCCAGCAGGCGTCCGGGACAGGGGCGAGAAAAACTGTTTTTT
J: TRBJ1-5; size: -; D: -; V: TRBV3-1/TRBV3-2; CDR3: CASSQAYRSNQPQHF; DNA: TGTGCCAGCAGCCAAGCGTACAGGAGCAATCAGCCCCAGCATTTT
J: TRBJ1-2; size: -; D: -; V: TRBV3-1/TRBV3-2; CDR3: CASSQGTGKSYGYTF; DNA: TGTGCCAGCAGCCAAGGCACTGGTAAATCCTATGGCTACACCTTC
J: TRBJ1-2; size: -; D: -; V: TRBV2; CDR3: CASSEGGRNYGYTF; DNA: TGTGCCAGCAGTGAAGGGGGCCGTAACTATGGCTACACCTTC
J: TRBJ1-6; size: -; D: -; V: TRBV6-5; CDR3: CASSYWGTPLHF; DNA: TGTGCCAGCAGTTACTGGGGAACACCCCTCCACTTT
J: TRBJ2-1; size: -; D: TRBD1; V: TRBV5-6; CDR3: CASSLAGGDRGYNEQFF; DNA: TGTGCCAGCAGCTTGGCAGGTGGGGACAGGGGTTACAATGAGCAGTTCTTC
J: TRBJ1-2; size: -; D: -; V: TRBV18; CDR3: CASSPPSKANYGYTF; DNA: TGTGCCAGCTCACCTCCTTCCAAGGCTAACTATGGCTACACCTTC
J: TRBJ2-5; size: once; D: -; V: TRBV2; CDR3: CASKLDRNQETQYF; DNA: TGTGCCAGCAAATTGGACCGGAACCAAGAGACCCAGTACTTC
J: TRBJ1-5; size: -; D: TRBD1; V: TRBV18; CDR3: CASSIQSGTDQPQHF; DNA: TGTGCCAGCTCAATACAATCCGGGACAGATCAGCCCCAGCATTTT
J: TRBJ1-1; size: -; D: -; V: TRBV19; CDR3: CASRNSRGGTEAFF; DNA: TGTGCCAGTAGAAACTCCAGGGGTGGCACTGAAGCTTTCTTT
J: TRBJ2-5; size: -; D: -; V: TRBV4-1; CDR3: CASSPTRYREKTQYF; DNA: TGCGCCAGCAGCCCAACCCGATACAGGGAGAAGACCCAGTACTTC
J: TRBJ2-1; size: -; D: TRBD2; V: TRBV28; CDR3: CASSRLRTSGGPAFF; DNA: TGTGCCAGCAGTAGACTCAGGACTAGCGGGGGGCCGGCGTTCTTC
J: TRBJ2-2; size: -; D: -; V: TRBV6-5; CDR3: CASIVGLAGGELFF; DNA: TGTGCCAGCATAGTCGGGCTAGCTGGCGGGGAGCTGTTTTTT